This passage covers 30 T cell receptor beta chains from one sample sequenced in a study of cytomegalovirus exposure and HLA in healthy donors. PCR employed 60 Vbeta and 13 Jbeta primers. Clones were sequenced by immunoSEQ multiplex PCR, and TCRdb holds only the in-frame ones, with some missing. The sample includes more than 200,000 clones, just under 70% of them seen just once. Sequencing used PBMCs. Source of these receptors: a man aged 35-49 years in good health and CMV-seropositive.

This sequence joins TRBV6-6 and TRBJ1-2; 7 nucleotides match TRBD1. After removal of 6 bases from V and 3 bases from J, the junction contained 7 bases not matched to a gene. Germline assignment: CDR1 MNHNY and CDR2 SVGAGI (reference sequence). The CDR3 has 14 residues. In DNA form, the CDR3 reads TGTGCCAGCAGCCTAGACAGGGCGGACTATGGCTACACCTTC. This sequence encodes CASSLDRADYGYTF.

The chain has TRBV2 and TRBJ2-7; 10 bases align to TRBD2. J was trimmed by 5 bases and V by 3 bases; bases with no gene match: 7. Germline V lookup: CDR1 SNHLY, CDR2 FYNNEI. CDR3 length equals 15 residues. The CDR3 here is CASSDERGGFHEQYF. CDR3 in DNA: TGTGCCAGCAGTGACGAGCGGGGGGGCTTCCACGAGCAGTACTTC.

This clone showed up just a few times. The gene calls are TRBV27 and TRBJ2-3; D is unresolved. The CDR3 is made up of 15 amino acids. Looked up from germline, CDR1 is MNHEY and CDR2 is SMNVEV (reference sequence). The V and J ends lost 5 bases and 4 bases respectively, with 16 bases between them. CDR3 DNA: TGTGCCAGCAGTCTAATCCGAGAAGTCCCAGATACGCAGTATTTT. This codes for CASSLIREVPDTQYF.

This chain joins TRBV5-4 and TRBJ2-2; the D gene is possibly TRBD2 (6 bases). CDR3 length equals 12 residues. The V end was cut by 5 bases, the J end by 6 bases, with 8 bases between. Germline V gene sequence: CDR1 SGHNT, CDR2 YYREEE (reference sequence). CDR3 nucleotides: TGTGCCAGCAGAGGAGGGGCCGGGGAGCTGTTTTTT. Residues: CASRGGAGELFF.

This clone was seen a few times. The genes are TRBV23-1 and TRBJ1-1, with a tentative D call TRBD1 (5 bases). TRBV23-1 is an open reading frame whose function is uncertain. The V end lost 2 bases, the J end lost 4 bases, and 20 bases lay between the germline ends. This CDR3 is 17 amino acids long. CDR3 DNA sequence: TGCGCCAGCAGTCAAATTAGTTTGCGAGACAGTGGCACTGAAGCTTTCTTT. Its translation: CASSQISLRDSGTEAFF.

The chain employs TRBV7-9 and TRBJ2-5; 13 nucleotides line up with TRBD2. There are 16 residues in the CDR3. Germline V CDR1 and CDR2: SEHNR, FQNEAQ (reference sequence). After removal of 0 bases from V and 4 bases from J, the junction contained 2 bases not matched to a gene. Here the CDR3 DNA reads TGTGCCAGCAGCTTAGCGGGACTAGCGGGGTCAGAGACCCAGTACTTC. Translation: CASSLAGLAGSETQYF.

The V call is TRBV4-1, the J call TRBJ2-1; 7 positions agree with TRBD1. The CDR3 is 17 amino acids. With V trimmed by 1 base and J by 2 bases, 8 bases remained unmatched. CDR1 is MGHRA, CDR2 YSYEKL, per germline. DNA of the CDR3: TGCGCCAGCAGCCAAGTAGGGGACAGCCTTCCCTACAATGAGCAGTTCTTC. Translating gives CASSQVGDSLPYNEQFF.

This clone has a single count. The CDR3 DNA follows: TGTGCCAGCTCGCGGGACAGGGAACGGGAGCAGTACTTC. Its protein product is CASSRDREREQYF. The rearrangement links TRBV18 to TRBJ2-7; TRBD1 agrees at 9 bases. Trimming removed 6 bases from V and 7 bases from J; junction bases left unmatched: 7. CDR1 KGHSH and CDR2 LQKENI come from the germline V gene. The CDR3 covers 13 residues.

The chain has TRBV2 and TRBJ2-1, with 10 bases matching TRBD1. This CDR3 region has 16 residues. V shed 6 bases, J shed 4 bases, and the junction held 9 bases outside the gene matches. The germline gives CDR1 SNHLY, CDR2 FYNNEI. The DNA of the CDR3 is TGTGCCAGCAGCGGAGCATCGGGACAGGGGTACAATGAGCAGTTCTTC. Translated, it gives CASSGASGQGYNEQFF. Full variable domain (missing parts from reference TRBV2 and TRBJ2-1): EPEVTQTPSHQVTQMGQEVILRCVPISNHLYFYWYRQILGQKVEFLVSFYNNEISEKSEIFDDQFSVERPDGSNFTLKIRSTKLEDSAMYFCASSGASGQGYNEQFFGPGTRLTVL.

This clone turned up a few times. The chain carries TRBV4-1 and TRBJ2-7, with unresolved D. The CDR3 has 16 amino acids. V lost 1 base and J 2 bases, leaving 15 bases between the germline ends. Germline V gene data show CDR1 as MGHRA and CDR2 as YSYEKL. CDR3 protein: CASSQAIVQLAYEQYF. In nucleotides, the CDR3 is TGCGCCAGCAGCCAAGCTATAGTTCAGCTAGCCTACGAGCAGTACTTC.

The rearrangement links TRBV10-2 to TRBJ2-5; D might be TRBD1 (8 bases). There are 14 residues in the CDR3. CDR1 and CDR2 from the germline V gene are WSHSY and SAAADI. Trimming left V 9 bases short and J 5 bases short, with 19 bases between. CDR3 sequence reads: CASRDLQGGETQYF. The CDR3 nucleotides are TGCGCCAGTCGGGACCTACAGGGGGGGGAGACCCAGTACTTC.

This chain connects TRBV19 to TRBJ2-7; 7 bases match TRBD1. With 3 bases clipped from V and 4 bases from J, the junction kept 9 bases outside the gene matches. There are 15 residues in the CDR3. Germline V lookup: CDR1 LNHDA, CDR2 SQIVND (reference sequence). This CDR3 reads CASSMGAGGIYEQYF. CDR3 DNA: TGTGCCAGTAGTATGGGGGCAGGGGGAATTTACGAGCAGTACTTC.

The chain couples TRBV15 to TRBJ1-5; TRBD1 matches at 10 bases. J was trimmed by 0 bases and V by 3 bases; bases with no gene match: 14. The germline V gene has CDR1 LNHNV and CDR2 YYDKDF (reference sequence). This CDR3 comprises 20 residues. This CDR3 reads CATSSSLTGGALGSNQPQHF. CDR3 DNA: TGTGCCACCAGCAGTTCATTGACAGGGGGCGCTTTGGGTAGCAATCAGCCCCAGCATTTT.

The V call is TRBV11-3, the J call TRBJ2-3; TRBD1 aligns across 7 bases. After removal of 0 bases from V and 12 bases from J, the junction contained 3 bases not matched to a gene. This CDR3 contains 12 residues. CDR1 and CDR2 (germline): SGHNT, YENEEA. The CDR3 here is CASSLDEGAQYF. CDR3 nucleotides: TGTGCCAGCAGCTTAGACGAGGGGGCCCAGTATTTT.

The genes are TRBV4-3 and TRBJ2-3; 8 nucleotides align to TRBD1. The CDR3 extends over 16 amino acids. With 4 bases clipped from V and 3 bases from J, the junction kept 9 bases outside the gene matches. Per germline, CDR1 LGHNA and CDR2 YSLEER. The CDR3 DNA follows: TGCGCCAGCAGCCCGCGGGGACAGGCCCAAACAGATACGCAGTATTTT. As protein: CASSPRGQAQTDTQYF.

V gene TRBV27 combines with J gene TRBJ2-7; 8 bases are a match to TRBD1. There are 15 residues in the CDR3. Germline CDR1 and CDR2: MNHEY and SMNVEV (reference sequence). V shed 3 bases and J 2 bases; nucleotides not matched to a gene: 6. The chain's CDR3 is CASSFLGTGAYEQYF. Written as DNA, the CDR3 is TGTGCCAGCAGTTTTCTCGGGACAGGTGCCTACGAGCAGTACTTC.

The chain has TRBV6-5 and TRBJ2-3; possible D gene TRBD1, 6 bases. Germline CDR1 is MNHEY and CDR2 is SVGAGI. This CDR3 region has 16 residues. Trimming left V 0 bases short and J 6 bases short, with 16 bases between. CDR3 DNA sequence: TGTGCCAGCAGTTACTCGAGCAGGGGAAAGGTTGATACGCAGTATTTT. It codes for CASSYSSRGKVDTQYF.

This clone was seen a single time. The rearrangement links TRBV9 to TRBJ2-7, with D tentatively TRBD2 (6 bases). The ends were cut back, 4 bases at V and 4 bases at J, with 15 bases in the middle. Germline CDR1 SGDLS, CDR2 YYNGEE. CDR3 length: 14 amino acids. CDR3 in amino acids: CASSKGTPPYEQYF. CDR3 bases: TGTGCCAGCAGCAAAGGGACTCCTCCATACGAGCAGTACTTC. The whole variable domain, filled in from reference TRBV9 and TRBJ2-7, reads DSGVTQTPKHLITATGQRVTLRCSPRSGDLSVYWYQQSLDQGLQFLIQYYNGEERAKGNILERFSAQQFPDLHSELNLSSLELGDSALYFCASSKGTPPYEQYFGPGTRLTVT.

The rearrangement uses TRBV5-1 and TRBJ2-2; 8 nucleotides agree with TRBD2. V shed 3 bases, J shed 1 base, and the junction held 2 bases outside the gene matches. Germline CDR1 is SGHRS and CDR2 is YFSETQ. This CDR3 has 15 residues. The CDR3 coding sequence is TGCGCCAGCAGCTCGGGAGGGCAGAACACCGGGGAGCTGTTTTTT. Protein product: CASSSGGQNTGELFF.

Of note for this clone: One end of the junction is discordant with germline, which a read error may explain. Other DNA variants within this sample encode the same CDR3. CDR3 sequence reads: CASSYWRGTGELFF. The CDR3 nucleotides are TGCGCCAGTAGCTACTGGAGGGGAACCGGGGAGCTGTTTTTT. V usage is TRBV5-1 and J usage is TRBJ2-2; tentative D call: TRBD2 (6 bases). Germline V gene sequence: CDR1 SGHRS, CDR2 YFSETQ. The CDR3 covers 14 residues.

The V call is TRBV11-2, the J call TRBJ2-7, with D maybe TRBD2 (6 bases). The CDR3 loop spans 17 amino acids. In germline, CDR1 is SGHAT, CDR2 FQNNGV. V lost 2 bases, J lost 2 bases, and 19 bases lay in between. The CDR3 coding sequence is TGTGCCAGCAGCTTATACGGCGGCTCGGGGGTCCCCTACGAGCAGTACTTC. It specifies CASSLYGGSGVPYEQYF.

The chain is built from TRBV28 and TRBJ2-5, with 7 bases lining up with TRBD2. The CDR3 consists of 14 residues. Trimming removed 6 bases from V and 2 bases from J; junction bases left unmatched: 6. Germline V gives CDR1 MDHEN, CDR2 SYDVKM. The CDR3 sequence: CASRVAGGQETQYF. DNA of the CDR3: TGTGCCAGCAGGGTGGCCGGGGGGCAAGAGACCCAGTACTTC.

The chain couples TRBV7-8 to TRBJ2-3; 9 nucleotides agree with TRBD2. The junction had 8 bases not matched to a gene; V was cut back by 5 bases and J by 2 bases. This CDR3 is 16 amino acids long. Germline V gives CDR1 SGHVS, CDR2 FQNEAQ. In DNA form, the CDR3 reads TGTGCCAGCAGCCCACGGGCTAGCGGGGCCACAGATACGCAGTATTTT. Its translation: CASSPRASGATDTQYF.

The chain has TRBV2 and TRBJ2-2, with 8 bases identical to TRBD2. The CDR3 runs 14 residues. Trimming took 7 bases from V and 5 from J; bases not matched to a gene: 6. CDR1 and CDR2 from the germline V gene are SNHLY and FYNNEI. CDR3 DNA sequence: TGTGCCAGCATCCTAAGCGGGGGTACCGGGGAGCTGTTTTTT. Translated, it gives CASILSGGTGELFF.

This clone occurred a few times. CDR3 sequence reads: CSVVGGSNQPQHF. Here the CDR3 DNA reads TGCAGCGTTGTCGGGGGAAGCAATCAGCCCCAGCATTTT. The genes are TRBV29-1 and TRBJ1-5; D is possibly TRBD1 (5 bases). Trimming left V 4 bases short and J 1 base short, with 8 bases between. The CDR3 runs 13 residues. Germline CDR1 and CDR2: SQVTM and ANQGSEA.

The gene calls are TRBV9 and TRBJ2-1; no definite D call. Germline values: CDR1 SGDLS, CDR2 YYNGEE. This CDR3 region has 15 residues. V was clipped by 0 bases and J by 0 bases, with 7 bases between them. In nucleotides, the CDR3 is TGTGCCAGCAGCGTAGACTCGAGCTCCTACAATGAGCAGTTCTTC. Translation: CASSVDSSSYNEQFF.

The chain recombines TRBV28 with TRBJ1-5; the match to TRBD1 covers 7 bases. Trimming took 6 bases from V and 5 from J; bases not matched to a gene: 7. In germline, CDR1 is MDHEN, CDR2 SYDVKM. The CDR3 is 14 residues long. The CDR3 DNA sequence: TGTGCCAGCAGACTTACAGGGGCCTATCAGCCCCAGCATTTT. Translation gives CASRLTGAYQPQHF.

The rearrangement uses TRBV6-5 and TRBJ2-7; 9 bases align to TRBD1. The ends lost 6 bases at V and 5 bases at J; junction bases unmatched: 5. In germline, CDR1 is MNHEY, CDR2 SVGAGI. The CDR3 spans 13 residues. CDR3 in DNA: TGTGCCAGCAGCCACAGGGGGCCGAACGAGCAGTACTTC. Protein product: CASSHRGPNEQYF.

The CDR3 DNA follows: TGTGCCAGCAGAACAGGGCGCTCTGGCTACACCTTC. Translating gives CASRTGRSGYTF. The chain combines TRBV28 with TRBJ1-2, with D possibly matching TRBD1 (6 bases). The CDR3 is 12 residues long. Trimming pared 6 bases from V and 7 bases from J, leaving 12 bases between. Germline CDR1 is MDHEN and CDR2 is SYDVKM.

This rearrangement joins TRBV28 to TRBJ2-7, with TRBD1 identical over 10 bases. This CDR3 is 12 amino acids long. The ends lost 10 bases at V and 3 bases at J; junction bases unmatched: 3. Germline V gives CDR1 MDHEN, CDR2 SYDVKM. The CDR3, as DNA: TGTGCCACGGACAGGGGGATCTACGAGCAGTACTTC. The encoded protein is CATDRGIYEQYF.